The source of this TCR beta chain is a study of cytomegalovirus exposure and HLA in healthy donors. Looking at the study overall: Earlier work reported approximately 110 million unique TCR beta sequences from 150 million to 200 million T cells. Study observations and caveats: Judged likely to be a sequencing artifact was a cluster of highly shared sequence variants. CMV serostatus was the sole immune exposure information available. Presence/absence analysis assumed near-uniform sequencing depth across donors.

60 Vbeta and 13 Jbeta primers were used in PCR. The data were produced by immunoSEQ multiplex PCR, yet TCRdb's version contains in-frame clones alone and is incomplete. The sample records more than 95,000 clones, 60% to 85% being singletons. Trimming cost V 5 bases and J 6 bases; bases outside gene matches: 6. There are 15 residues in the CDR3. Germline CDR1 SGHVS, CDR2 FQNEAQ. A word on this clone: No antigen is known for it.

This sequence joins TRBV7-8 and TRBJ2-7; 14 nucleotides agree with TRBD2. This sequence originates from a man aged 30 to 45 in good health and CMV-seronegative. The sequencing input was PBMCs. The CDR3 reads CASSPPGLAGVEQYF. The CDR3 DNA reads as TGTGCCAGCAGCCCTCCGGGACTAGCGGGAGTCGAGCAGTACTTC.